This is a list of T cell receptor beta chains from one sample in a study of CD8 T cells in ankylosing spondylitis. A single record per CDR3 protein comes from TCRdb applying MiXCR to the 5' RACE reads. The table shows some 840,000 distinct CDR3 sequences, with about 11% occurring only once. What was sequenced was blood, either unsorted or a sorted T cell fraction (not recorded which). The receptor set was obtained from a male donor with ankylosing spondylitis. The CDR3 runs from the conserved cysteine through the conserved F or W. The D gene is left open where the match is weak. Rows give clone size only sometimes, using once, few, many, or a class for an expanded clone.

v_gene	j_gene	d_gene	abundance	CDR3aa	CDR3nt
TRBV20-1	TRBJ1-4	-	-	CSARRPPATNEKLFF	TGCAGTGCTCGCCGACCACCTGCAACTAATGAAAAACTGTTTTTT
TRBV4-3	TRBJ2-7	TRBD2	-	CASSQEWREAYEQYF	TGCGCCAGCAGCCAAGAATGGCGGGAGGCTTACGAGCAGTACTTC
TRBV5-1	TRBJ2-2	TRBD1	few	CASSGDSFTGELFF	TGCGCCAGCAGCGGGGACAGCTTTACCGGGGAGCTGTTTTTT
TRBV5-1	TRBJ1-4	TRBD1	-	CASSSKGADEKLFF	TGCGCCAGCAGCTCGAAGGGGGCAGATGAAAAACTGTTTTTT
TRBV7-2	TRBJ1-3	-	few	CASSSPAGGSSGNTIYF	TGTGCCAGCAGCTCCCCCGCGGGGGGGAGCTCTGGAAACACCATATATTTT
TRBV4-3	TRBJ2-7	-	few	CASSQHGTAGEQYF	TGCGCCAGCAGCCAACACGGGACAGCGGGAGAGCAGTACTTC
TRBV7-6	TRBJ2-1	-	-	CASSRSGTPNEQFF	TGTGCCAGCAGCCGTTCCGGGACTCCCAATGAGCAGTTCTTC
TRBV6-1	TRBJ1-2	-	-	CASTEQGLMDSGYTF	TGTGCCAGCACTGAGCAGGGTTTGATGGATTCGGGCTACACCTTC
TRBV5-1	TRBJ2-2	TRBD2	-	CASSSGPGGTGELFF	TGCGCCAGCAGCTCCGGGCCGGGGGGCACCGGGGAGCTGTTTTTT
TRBV6-1	TRBJ1-2	TRBD1	-	CASRTIRDRVSDGYTF	TGTGCCAGCAGAACCATTCGGGACAGGGTTTCGGATGGCTACACCTTC
TRBV10-2	TRBJ2-2	TRBD1	few	CASSGKQGGLHTGELFF	TGCGCCAGCAGTGGTAAACAGGGGGGACTTCACACCGGGGAGCTGTTTTTT
TRBV9	TRBJ2-5	-	many	CASSVGGQETQYF	TGTGCCAGCAGCGTAGGGGGCCAAGAGACCCAGTACTTC
TRBV10-3	TRBJ2-4	-	-	CAISTGDLTPLNIQYF	TGTGCCATCAGTACCGGGGATTTGACACCCCTAAACATTCAGTACTTC
TRBV9	TRBJ2-7	-	-	CASSVGQSYEQYF	TGTGCCAGCAGCGTAGGACAGAGCTACGAGCAGTACTTC
TRBV5-1	TRBJ1-1	-	many	CASSPMEGRYTEAFF	TGCGCCAGCAGCCCGATGGAGGGTCGGTACACTGAAGCTTTCTTT
TRBV12-3/TRBV12-4	TRBJ1-5	-	few	CASSFYRQPQHF	TGTGCCAGCAGTTTTTACCGTCAGCCCCAGCATTTT
TRBV11-1	TRBJ2-3	TRBD2	-	CASSLEWRAGTHTQYF	TGTGCCAGCAGCTTAGAGTGGCGAGCGGGGACGCATACGCAGTATTTT
TRBV6-5	TRBJ1-1	-	many	CASSYGGGNTEAFF	TGTGCCAGCAGTTACGGTGGTGGGAACACTGAAGCTTTCTTT
TRBV5-1	TRBJ1-4	-	-	CASSLGPAEKLFF	TGCGCCAGCAGCTTGGGACCGGCTGAAAAACTGTTTTTT
TRBV6-5	TRBJ1-1	-	many	CASSYSSSRKAFF	TGTGCCAGCAGTTACTCGAGCTCTAGGAAAGCTTTCTTT
TRBV7-8	TRBJ1-2	TRBD1	many	CASSLVGTERGYTF	TGTGCCAGCAGCTTAGTTGGGACAGAACGCGGCTACACCTTC
TRBV2	TRBJ1-5	-	once	CASDQNSNQPQHF	TGTGCCAGCGACCAAAATAGCAATCAGCCCCAGCATTTT
TRBV19	TRBJ1-5	-	many	CASSGRNQPQHF	TGTGCCAGTTCAGGGCGCAATCAGCCCCAGCATTTT
TRBV5-1	TRBJ1-6	-	few	CASSLRPLNSPLHF	TGCGCCAGCAGCTTGAGACCCCTAAATTCACCCCTCCACTTT
TRBV12-3/TRBV12-4	TRBJ1-5	-	-	CASSLWAGDQPQHF	TGTGCCAGCAGTTTATGGGCAGGGGATCAGCCCCAGCATTTT
TRBV29-1	TRBJ2-3	-	-	CSVGYRVSDTQYF	TGCAGTGTGGGCTATAGGGTCTCAGATACGCAGTATTTT
TRBV5-5	TRBJ2-7	-	-	CASSPEGVGEQYF	TGTGCCAGCAGTCCGGAGGGTGTCGGTGAGCAGTACTTC
TRBV24-1	TRBJ2-1	-	few	CATSGQHNEQFF	TGTGCCACCAGCGGACAGCACAATGAGCAGTTCTTC
TRBV2	TRBJ2-4	-	few	CASSEDGGAAKNIQYF	TGTGCCAGCAGTGAAGATGGAGGAGCAGCCAAAAACATTCAGTACTTC
TRBV4-2	TRBJ2-7	-	few	CASSAFLGDEQYF	TGTGCCAGCAGCGCCTTTTTAGGGGACGAGCAGTACTTC
TRBV20-1	TRBJ2-2	TRBD1	many	CSARGPTGLVTGELFF	TGCAGTGCTAGAGGGCCGACAGGGCTTGTCACCGGGGAGCTGTTTTTT
TRBV6-1	TRBJ2-3	TRBD2	-	CASSPWQGGGADTQYF	TGTGCCAGCAGCCCCTGGCAGGGCGGGGGGGCAGATACGCAGTATTTT
TRBV2	TRBJ1-3	-	-	CASLLLPGNTIYF	TGTGCCAGCCTCCTCCTCCCTGGAAACACCATATATTTT
TRBV10-3	TRBJ2-2	TRBD1	-	CATVRQGATGELFF	TGTGCCACCGTTCGACAGGGGGCTACCGGGGAGCTGTTTTTT
TRBV7-6	TRBJ2-5	-	-	CASSFGGAYQETQYF	TGTGCCAGCAGCTTCGGAGGCGCGTACCAAGAGACCCAGTACTTC
TRBV7-8	TRBJ2-2	-	-	CASRSRGGIAGELFF	TGTGCCAGCAGATCCAGAGGGGGGATAGCCGGGGAGCTGTTTTTT
TRBV20-1	TRBJ2-7	-	-	CSARAPSPGTYEQYF	TGCAGTGCCCGGGCCCCCTCTCCGGGGACCTACGAGCAGTACTTC
TRBV10-3	TRBJ2-3	TRBD2	many	CAISESPGGLDTQYF	TGTGCCATCAGTGAGTCCCCGGGAGGGCTGGATACGCAGTATTTT
TRBV7-3	TRBJ1-5	TRBD1	-	CASSCDRDRGDYSNQPQHF	TGTGCCAGCAGCTGTGACCGGGACAGGGGAGATTATAGCAATCAGCCCCAGCATTTT
TRBV4-2	TRBJ1-1	-	few	CASSQVQEGTEAFF	TGTGCCAGCAGCCAAGTCCAGGAAGGCACTGAAGCTTTCTTT
TRBV10-3	TRBJ2-3	-	few	CAISDSTGTDTQYF	TGTGCCATCAGTGACAGTACCGGCACAGATACGCAGTATTTT
TRBV7-9	TRBJ1-1	TRBD1	many	CASSFTGDVEAFF	TGTGCCAGCAGCTTTACAGGGGATGTTGAAGCTTTCTTT
TRBV6-2/TRBV6-3	TRBJ2-7	-	-	CASSNNPEGRYEQYF	TGTGCCAGCAGTAACAATCCAGAGGGACGCTACGAGCAGTACTTC
TRBV9	TRBJ2-1	-	few	CASSVAGGHSYNEQFF	TGTGCCAGCAGCGTAGCAGGGGGGCACTCCTACAATGAGCAGTTCTTC
TRBV20-1	TRBJ2-1	-	-	CSAREWARDNEQFF	TGCAGTGCTAGAGAGTGGGCCAGAGACAATGAGCAGTTCTTC
TRBV29-1	TRBJ1-1	TRBD1	many	CSVQRDRDYTEAFF	TGCAGCGTTCAACGGGACAGGGACTACACTGAAGCTTTCTTT
TRBV10-3	TRBJ2-3	-	many	CATKEVRSDTQYF	TGTGCCACTAAGGAGGTGCGGTCGGATACGCAGTATTTT
TRBV5-1	TRBJ2-7	-	few	CASSYQVGNEQYF	TGCGCCAGCAGCTACCAGGTCGGCAACGAGCAGTACTTC